This TCR beta chain was retrieved from a study of Ad26.COV2.S vaccination and SARS-CoV-2 variants. Findings and limits, study-wide: Reported post-vaccination CD8+ and CD4+ T cell responses to spike showed substantial breadth.

The treatment is: over 15 received Ad26.COV2.S at low or high dose, single or two shots; 5 received placebo; per-sample allocation not given. Collection of the samples took place on day 63 after the first injection of vaccine or placebo. A word on this clone: As yet, its antigen is unknown.

Sequencing was performed with immunoSEQ multiplex PCR; in TCRdb, only in-frame clones are kept and a portion is missing. The table shows roughly 500,000 clones, with about 88% occurring only once. V was pared by 4 bases and J by 6 bases, with 3 bases of the junction left unmatched. Germline CDR1 and CDR2: MNHEY and SVGEGT. This CDR3 spans 13 amino acids. The chain joins TRBV6-2 or TRBV6-3 to TRBJ1-1, with 9 bases identical to TRBD1. Material: peripheral blood, obtained in a trial of Ad26.COV2.S vaccine versus placebo. The receptor was derived from a person aged 18-60 years who received the Ad26.COV2.S COVID-19 vaccine or a placebo. This CDR3 reads CASSWTGDAEAFF. In DNA, the CDR3 is TGTGCCAGCAGTTGGACAGGGGACGCTGAAGCTTTCTTT.